The rows below give T cell receptor beta chains drawn from one sample of a study of blood T cells in healthy people across ages. MiXCR was run by TCRdb on the 5' RACE reads, yielding one entry per CDR3 protein. This sample has about 280,000 distinct CDR3 sequences, with 27% found just once. Sequenced sample: blood. The source is a woman between 70 and 85 years old in good health. Both conserved end residues are part of each CDR3. Fields, in order: clone size, D gene, V gene, J gene, CDR3 DNA, CDR3 protein. D genes are given only for firm matches. Not all rows give a size; the values are once, few, many and, for expanded clones, a class.

>-|TRBD1|TRBV7-3|TRBJ2-1
TGTGCCAGCAGCGAGCCGGGACAGGGATGGGATGAGCAGTTCTTC
CASSEPGQGWDEQFF
>few|-|TRBV5-1|TRBJ2-1
TGCGCCAGCAGCTTGGGGGGAATCACTTACAATGAGCAGTTCTTC
CASSLGGITYNEQFF
>many|-|TRBV27|TRBJ1-1
TGTGCCACCTCCCCACAGGGAATGAAGAACACTGAAGCTTTCTTT
CATSPQGMKNTEAFF
>few|-|TRBV18|TRBJ1-2
TGTGCCAGCTCACCACCCAACGGCTATGGCTACACCTTC
CASSPPNGYGYTF
>many|-|TRBV7-3|TRBJ1-6
TGTGCTTTGTTTGCACCCCTCCACTTT
CALFAPLHF
>-|TRBD2|TRBV29-1|TRBJ2-1
TGCAGCGGGACTAGCGGGACTAGCTCCTACAATGAGCAGTTCTTC
CSGTSGTSSYNEQFF
>-|TRBD2|TRBV4-1|TRBJ2-1
TGCGCCAGCAGCCGACCCGGGACTAGCAGCTACAATGAGCAGTTCTTC
CASSRPGTSSYNEQFF
>once|TRBD2|TRBV7-3|TRBJ2-7
TGTGCCAGCAGCCCCAACAAGGGGACTAGCGACGAGCAGTACTTC
CASSPNKGTSDEQYF
>-|-|TRBV24-1|TRBJ1-5
TGTGCCACCAGTGGAAGGTATGGCAATCAGCCCCAGCATTTT
CATSGRYGNQPQHF
>-|-|TRBV3-1|TRBJ2-5
TGTGCCAGCAGCCAAGTCGCCGGGGGCGGGAGAAAAGAGACCCAGTACTTC
CASSQVAGGGRKETQYF
>few|-|TRBV29-1|TRBJ1-3
TGCAGCGTTGCGCCCACAGTCTCTGGAAACACCATATATTTT
CSVAPTVSGNTIYF
>-|-|TRBV12-3/TRBV12-4|TRBJ2-4
TGTGCCAGTTCAGTGGCACAGGTCGCCAAAAACATTCAGTACTTC
CASSVAQVAKNIQYF
>-|TRBD2|TRBV2|TRBJ2-1
TGTGCCAGCAGTGAACAACTAGCGCAGTACAATGAGCAGTTCTTC
CASSEQLAQYNEQFF
>-|TRBD1|TRBV19|TRBJ1-2
TGTGCCAGTAGTACCCCCGACAGGGGCTATGGCTACACCTTC
CASSTPDRGYGYTF
>few|TRBD1|TRBV28|TRBJ2-3
TGTGCCAGCAGTGACAGGGACGGGACAGATACGCAGTATTTT
CASSDRDGTDTQYF
>few|-|TRBV2|TRBJ2-7
TGTGCCAGCAGTGAAGGCGCGAGCTCCCACGAGCAGTACTTC
CASSEGASSHEQYF
>-|-|TRBV10-3|TRBJ2-1
TGTGCCATCAGTGAGTCGGGGGCGGGGAGTGGTGCCAATGAGCAGTTCTTC
CAISESGAGSGANEQFF
>few|-|TRBV6-5|TRBJ1-5
TGTGCCAGCAGACCGGACAGATGGGGAAGCAATCAGCCCCAGCATTTT
CASRPDRWGSNQPQHF
>few|TRBD1|TRBV6-2/TRBV6-3|TRBJ2-1
TGTGCCAGCAGCACAGGGACAGGGCAGTTCTTC
CASSTGTGQFF
>-|-|TRBV12-3/TRBV12-4|TRBJ2-3
TGTGCCAGCAGAACACGATTAGGCGATACGCAGTATTTT
CASRTRLGDTQYF
>-|-|TRBV4-2|TRBJ2-5
TGTGCCAGCAGCCTTTTCGGGGGAGCTCAAGAGACCCAGTACTTC
CASSLFGGAQETQYF
>few|-|TRBV2|TRBJ2-7
TGTGCCAGCAGTCTTCTTACGCAACTTGACGAGCAGTACTTC
CASSLLTQLDEQYF
>few|-|TRBV2|TRBJ2-5
TGTGCCAGCAGTGGATCCATTAGGGGGCAGTACTTC
CASSGSIRGQYF
>-|-|TRBV14|TRBJ2-3
TGTGCCAGCAGCCACCCTGGGGATACGCAGTATTTT
CASSHPGDTQYF
>few|-|TRBV20-1|TRBJ1-1
TGCAGTGCTAGAGCGCATGAGGGGAGAGGCACTGAAGCTTTCTTT
CSARAHEGRGTEAFF
>-|-|TRBV24-1|TRBJ2-3
TGTGCCACCAGTGTCGGTAGCGGCCGCACAGATACGCAGTATTTT
CATSVGSGRTDTQYF
>-|TRBD2|TRBV29-1|TRBJ2-7
TGCAGCGTTGCCGGGACGGGGGGCTCCTACGAGCAGTACTTC
CSVAGTGGSYEQYF
>-|-|TRBV7-9|TRBJ1-1
TGTGCCAGCAGCCTAAAGGGGGAGTCTGAAGCTTTCTTT
CASSLKGESEAFF
>-|-|TRBV20-1|TRBJ2-6
TGCAGTGCTAGAGATTTCCAGGGCACTGGGGCCAACGTCCTGACTTTC
CSARDFQGTGANVLTF
>few|-|TRBV7-9|TRBJ2-3
TGTGCCAGCACCCAGCTCGGGGACCGCGGGGCAGATACGCAGTATTTT
CASTQLGDRGADTQYF
>-|TRBD1|TRBV3-1|TRBJ1-2
TGTGCCGGCAGCAGAACAGGGGGATATGGCTACACCTTC
CAGSRTGGYGYTF
>-|TRBD2|TRBV2|TRBJ2-5
TGTGCCAGCAGTGCAACTAGCGGGTCCTTCCAAGAGACCCAGTACTTC
CASSATSGSFQETQYF
>few|-|TRBV20-1|TRBJ2-1
TGCAGTGCACCCCGGATAGGGACGGGGAGTAGCGCTGAGCAGTTCTTC
CSAPRIGTGSSAEQFF
>few|-|TRBV10-3|TRBJ1-2
TGTGCCATCAGTGAGGACAGTAACTATGGCTACACCTTC
CAISEDSNYGYTF
>few|-|TRBV7-2|TRBJ2-3
TGTGCCAGCAGCTTAGAAGCACTTCACACCGATACGCAGTATTTT
CASSLEALHTDTQYF
>many|-|TRBV19|TRBJ2-7
TGTGCCAGCCGACTGGCGGGGACCTACGAGCAGTACTTC
CASRLAGTYEQYF
>-|-|TRBV12-3/TRBV12-4|TRBJ1-1
TGTGCCAGCACTCTAGGGCCCTTAGACAGATCGAACACTGAAGCTTTCTTT
CASTLGPLDRSNTEAFF
>few|TRBD2|TRBV5-5|TRBJ2-1
TGTGCCAGCAGCCTTCGACTAGCGGGAGATTACAATGAGCAGTTCTTC
CASSLRLAGDYNEQFF
>-|-|TRBV10-2|TRBJ1-6
TGCGCCAGCAGTGAGGGGGAAGGGAATTCACCCCTCCACTTT
CASSEGEGNSPLHF
>-|-|TRBV29-1|TRBJ1-4
TGCAGCGTCCGTGGGGGCCCTAATGAAAAACTGTTTTTT
CSVRGGPNEKLFF
>many|-|TRBV2|TRBJ2-1
TGTGCCAGCGGTTCGCCCAGGGGTCCCTATAATGAGCAGTTCTTC
CASGSPRGPYNEQFF
>-|-|TRBV20-1|TRBJ1-4
TGCAGTGCTAGAGACCCTGGTGAAAAACTGTTTTTT
CSARDPGEKLFF
>few|TRBD1|TRBV28|TRBJ1-2
TGTGCCAGCAGGACGGGACAGGGAAGCTTAGGCTATGGCTACACCTTC
CASRTGQGSLGYGYTF
>-|-|TRBV5-1|TRBJ2-6
TGCGCCAGCAGCTTGCTAGGAACCGGGGCCAACGTCCTGACTTTC
CASSLLGTGANVLTF
>-|-|TRBV3-1|TRBJ2-1
TGTGCCAGCAGCCAAGTTATCGACAATGAGCAGTTCTTC
CASSQVIDNEQFF
>-|TRBD2|TRBV4-2|TRBJ2-1
TGTGCCAGCAGCCAGATAGCGGGAGAGGGAAATGAGCAGTTCTTC
CASSQIAGEGNEQFF
>few|-|TRBV29-1|TRBJ1-2
TGCAGCGTTGTATTGTTGGACAGAGACTATGGCTACACCTTC
CSVVLLDRDYGYTF
>-|TRBD2|TRBV6-1|TRBJ2-3
TGTGCCAGCAGTGAAGGACTAGCGGGAGTGGAGACGCAGTATTTT
CASSEGLAGVETQYF
>few|TRBD2|TRBV20-1|TRBJ2-1
TGCAGTGCGACTAGCGGGGTATACAATGAGCAGTTCTTC
CSATSGVYNEQFF
>-|-|TRBV12-3/TRBV12-4|TRBJ2-6
TGTGCCAGCAGTTTAAGTGGGCCTCCGGGGGCCAACGTCCTGACTTTC
CASSLSGPPGANVLTF
>-|-|TRBV29-1|TRBJ2-5
TGCAGCGTCCGGACTGTCACGAACCTAGAGACCCAGTACTTC
CSVRTVTNLETQYF
>-|TRBD2|TRBV27|TRBJ2-4
TGTGCCAGCAGTTTAGGTAGCTGGGAGGGAAACATTCAGTACTTC
CASSLGSWEGNIQYF
>-|TRBD2|TRBV14|TRBJ2-7
TGTGCCAGCAGCCCCCAACTAGCGGGAAAGTACGAGCAGTACTTC
CASSPQLAGKYEQYF
>-|TRBD2|TRBV4-1|TRBJ2-7
TGCGCCAGCAGCCAGCTAGCGGGAGGCATCTACGAGCAGTACTTC
CASSQLAGGIYEQYF
>-|TRBD2|TRBV7-2|TRBJ2-5
TGTGCCAGCAGCCGACAGGGACTAGCGGGAGGTCGAGAGACCCAGTACTTC
CASSRQGLAGGRETQYF
>many|-|TRBV5-1|TRBJ2-3
TGCGCCAGCACCACCGGGGAACGCACAGATACGCAGTATTTT
CASTTGERTDTQYF
>-|-|TRBV6-1|TRBJ2-5
TGTGCCAGCAATGGACAGCTACAAGAGACCCAGTACTTC
CASNGQLQETQYF
>few|-|TRBV20-1|TRBJ2-1
TGCAGTGCCCGACACCTTGAGCAGTTCTTC
CSARHLEQFF
>-|-|TRBV6-5|TRBJ2-6
TGTGCCAGCAGTTACAAACTCGCTCCACTGGGCTCTGGGGCCAACGTCCTGACTTTC
CASSYKLAPLGSGANVLTF